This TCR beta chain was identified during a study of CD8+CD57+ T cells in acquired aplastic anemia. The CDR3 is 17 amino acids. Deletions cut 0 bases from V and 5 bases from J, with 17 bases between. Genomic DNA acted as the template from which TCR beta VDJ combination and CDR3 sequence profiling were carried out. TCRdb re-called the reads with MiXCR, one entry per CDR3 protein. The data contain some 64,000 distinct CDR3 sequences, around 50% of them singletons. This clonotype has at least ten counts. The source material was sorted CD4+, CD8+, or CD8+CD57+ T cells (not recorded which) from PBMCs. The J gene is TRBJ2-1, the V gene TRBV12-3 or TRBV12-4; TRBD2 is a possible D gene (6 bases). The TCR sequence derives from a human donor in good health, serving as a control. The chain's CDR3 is CASSLALSVAANNEQFF. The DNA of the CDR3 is TGTGCCAGCAGTTTAGCGCTATCAGTAGCGGCAAACAATGAGCAGTTCTTC.